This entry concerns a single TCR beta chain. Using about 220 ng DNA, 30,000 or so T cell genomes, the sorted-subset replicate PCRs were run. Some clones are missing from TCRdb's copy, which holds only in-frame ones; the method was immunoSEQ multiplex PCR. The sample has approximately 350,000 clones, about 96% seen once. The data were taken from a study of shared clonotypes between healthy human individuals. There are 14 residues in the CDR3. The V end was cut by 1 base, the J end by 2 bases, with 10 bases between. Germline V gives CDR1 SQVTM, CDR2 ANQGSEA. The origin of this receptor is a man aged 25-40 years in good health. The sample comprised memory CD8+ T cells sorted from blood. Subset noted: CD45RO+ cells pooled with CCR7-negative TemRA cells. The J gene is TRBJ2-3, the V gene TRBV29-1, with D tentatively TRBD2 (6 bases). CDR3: CSVEVAGITDTQYF. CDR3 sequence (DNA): TGCAGCGTTGAAGTCGCGGGAATCACAGATACGCAGTATTTT.